This passage covers 11 T cell receptor beta chains from one sample sequenced in a study of a mutant IDH1 vaccine in newly diagnosed glioma. Profiled with immunoSEQ multiplex PCR; TCRdb holds only in-frame clones, not every one. The repertoire consists of about 68,000 clones, with 79% occurring once and the leading ten covering around 8.2%. Noted time point: baseline, week 1 (first vaccination visit). The treatment was: pre-vaccination baseline after standard-of-care therapy. The sample in question was PBMCs, obtained from a glioma patient treated with radiotherapy, temozolomide or both. The receptors here all came from a man aged 45-65 years with glioma.

V usage is TRBV5-1 and J usage is TRBJ1-1; TRBD1 matches 7 bases. CDR1 is SGHRS and CDR2 is YFSETQ in the germline V gene. The CDR3 is 14 residues long. V was pared by 4 bases and J by 4 bases, with 7 bases of the junction left unmatched. CDR3 sequence: CASSNRQGGTEAFF. CDR3 DNA sequence: TGCGCCAGCAGCAATAGACAGGGCGGCACTGAAGCTTTCTTT.

V usage is TRBV6-5 and J usage is TRBJ2-7, with TRBD2 matching 11 bases. Germline lookup yields CDR1 MNHEY and CDR2 SVGAGI. This CDR3 is built from 16 residues. V lost 4 bases, J lost 3 bases, and 8 bases stayed unmatched. The CDR3 region is CASSLLSGGGVYEQYF. The CDR3 nucleotides are TGTGCCAGCAGTTTACTTAGCGGGGGGGGAGTCTACGAGCAGTACTTC.

This chain connects TRBV6-6 to TRBJ1-5; D is unclear. V lost 0 bases, J lost 5 bases, and 11 bases lay in between. This CDR3 has 15 residues. CDR1 and CDR2 (germline): MNHNY, SVGAGI (reference sequence). The CDR3 DNA reads as TGTGCCAGCAGTTACTCCAAAGGATTCTATCAGCCCCAGCATTTT. Translating gives CASSYSKGFYQPQHF.

The V gene is TRBV6-1, the J gene TRBJ1-5, with TRBD1 matching over 11 bases. Unmatched junction bases numbered 6, after V lost 7 bases and J lost 7 bases. Germline CDR1 MNHNS, CDR2 SASEGT. This CDR3 spans 14 amino acids. The CDR3 DNA sequence: TGTGCCAGCAATGGACAGGGGGCCGTACAGCCCCAGCATTTT. Translated, it gives CASNGQGAVQPQHF.

The V gene is TRBV4-2, the J gene TRBJ1-4, with D perhaps matching TRBD1 (5 bases). The CDR3 has 18 amino acids. V lost 1 base and J lost 5, with 20 bases in between. From germline, CDR1 is LGHNA and CDR2 YNFKEQ. In DNA form, the CDR3 reads TGTGCCAGCAGCCAAGGTGTGGAGGGGCTCCTTTTAAATGAAAAACTGTTTTTT. This translates into CASSQGVEGLLLNEKLFF.

J is TRBJ1-5 and V is TRBV9; D gene uncertain. This CDR3 is 15 amino acids long. V was clipped by 0 bases and J by 2 bases, with 9 bases between them. Germline V gives CDR1 SGDLS, CDR2 YYNGEE. CDR3 sequence reads: CASSVGGGRNQPQHF. For the CDR3, the DNA is TGTGCCAGCAGCGTAGGGGGAGGGCGCAATCAGCCCCAGCATTTT.

The V gene is TRBV19, the J gene TRBJ1-5; no definite D call. The length of the CDR3 is 12 residues. Germline loops: CDR1 LNHDA, CDR2 SQIVND (reference sequence). V was pared by 7 bases and J by 5 bases, with 9 bases between. CDR3 in DNA: TGTGCCAGTATGGGGTTATATCAGCCCCAGCATTTT. Protein product: CASMGLYQPQHF.

The chain joins TRBV19 to TRBJ1-2; the match to TRBD1 covers 9 bases. This CDR3 has 15 amino acids. Trimming cost V 10 bases and J 7 bases; bases outside gene matches: 16. CDR1 and CDR2 from the germline V gene are LNHDA and SQIVND (reference sequence). The CDR3 coding sequence is TGTGCCACCCAAGGGCCGGGACAGGGCCTGACTGGCTACACCTTC. Residues: CATQGPGQGLTGYTF.

The chain combines TRBV7-2 with TRBJ2-7, with TRBD2 identical over 10 bases. The CDR3 runs to 15 residues. From germline, CDR1 is SGHTA and CDR2 FQGNSA. V lost 6 bases, J lost 0 bases, and 5 bases stayed unmatched. CDR3 bases: TGTGCCAGCAGTTCAGGACTAGCGGACTCCTACGAGCAGTACTTC. Encoded protein: CASSSGLADSYEQYF.

The chain carries TRBV6-5 and TRBJ1-2, with D possibly matching TRBD1 (5 bases). V was trimmed by 10 bases and J by 0 bases, leaving 18 bases between them. Germline V gene lookup returns CDR1 MNHEY and CDR2 SVGAGI. CDR3 size: 15 residues. CDR3 amino acids: CATLIGGSANYGYTF. CDR3 sequence (DNA): TGTGCCACTCTTATCGGGGGTTCAGCTAACTATGGCTACACCTTC.

The CDR3 loop reads CAWRGQGSYEQYF. The CDR3 bases are TGTGCCTGGAGGGGACAGGGATCGTACGAGCAGTACTTC. This chain joins TRBV30 and TRBJ2-7; TRBD1 matches at 9 bases. The V segment lost 3 bases and the J segment 4 bases; nucleotides outside the gene matches: 4. CDR1 GTSNPN and CDR2 SVGIG come from the germline V gene (reference sequence). The CDR3 has 13 residues.